By frequency in the sample, the clone carrying this T cell receptor (beta chain) is large. The data stem from a study of metastatic and nonmetastatic thyroid tumors. The V and J ends lost 1 base and 0 bases respectively, with 13 bases between them. CDR3 length equals 17 residues. From germline, CDR1 is SGHTA and CDR2 FQGNSA. TCRdb re-called clones via MiXCR from the PCR reads. The table has roughly 4,400 clones, 30% to 35% seen once; the top ten hold around 15%. Thyroid surgery was preceded by no treatment in any patient. The sequenced material came from adjacent normal tissue. This TCR was recovered from a female donor with papillary thyroid cancer or a benign thyroid nodule (not recorded which). Some clones in this sample may be carry-over from other donors' samples. The gene calls are TRBV7-2 and TRBJ2-1; possibly TRBD1 for D (6 bases). The CDR3 region has the DNA TGTGCCAGCAGCTTAGTTGGACAGCTCAGCTCCTACAATGAGCAGTTCTTC. This sequence encodes CASSLVGQLSSYNEQFF.